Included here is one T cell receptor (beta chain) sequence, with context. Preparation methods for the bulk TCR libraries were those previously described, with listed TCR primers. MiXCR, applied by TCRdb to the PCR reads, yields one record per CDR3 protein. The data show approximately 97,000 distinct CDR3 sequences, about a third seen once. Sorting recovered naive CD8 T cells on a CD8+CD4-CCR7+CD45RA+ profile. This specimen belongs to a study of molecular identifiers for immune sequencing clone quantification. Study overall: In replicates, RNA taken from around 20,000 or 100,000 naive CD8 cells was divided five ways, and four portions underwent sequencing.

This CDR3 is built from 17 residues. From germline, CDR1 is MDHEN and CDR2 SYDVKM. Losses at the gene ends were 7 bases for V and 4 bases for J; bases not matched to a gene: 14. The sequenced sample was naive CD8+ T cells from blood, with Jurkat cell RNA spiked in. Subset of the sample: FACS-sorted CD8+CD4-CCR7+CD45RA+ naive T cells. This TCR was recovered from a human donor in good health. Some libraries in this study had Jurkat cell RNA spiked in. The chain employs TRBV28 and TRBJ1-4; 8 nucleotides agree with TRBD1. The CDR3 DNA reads TGTGCCAGCACCTTACACTGGACAGGGACCTTTAATGAAAAACTGTTTTTT. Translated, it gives CASTLHWTGTFNEKLFF.